The rows below give T cell receptor beta chains drawn from one sample of a study of low-dose radiotherapy and immunotherapy resistance in tumors. TCRdb reprocessed the reads via MiXCR and lists one record per CDR3 protein. Of tens of thousands of distinct CDR3 sequences listed, more than 8% were seen once; the top ten hold roughly 1%. Sequencing used PBMCs, obtained before treatment. The receptors stem from a male donor with prostate cancer. Both conserved end residues are part of each CDR3. Each record gives: J gene, clone size, D gene, V gene, CDR3 DNA, CDR3 protein. D genes are given only for firm matches. Where a row states a size, it is once, few, many or the class of an expanded clone; other rows omit it.

J gene: TRBJ2-1; clone size: many; D gene: -; V gene: TRBV9; CDR3 DNA: TGTGCCAGCAGCGTGGGGGGGGGACAGAGGTGGGATAATGAGCAGTTCTTC; CDR3 protein: CASSVGGGQRWDNEQFF
J gene: TRBJ2-7; clone size: many; D gene: -; V gene: TRBV28; CDR3 DNA: TGTGCCAGCAGTTTACCGGGGCGCCAGGGGCGGGGCGAGCAGTACTTC; CDR3 protein: CASSLPGRQGRGEQYF
J gene: TRBJ2-1; clone size: many; D gene: -; V gene: TRBV7-8; CDR3 DNA: TGTGCCAGCAGCTTCGGTAAGGTCAATGAGCAGTTCTTC; CDR3 protein: CASSFGKVNEQFF
J gene: TRBJ2-1; clone size: many; D gene: TRBD1; V gene: TRBV7-2; CDR3 DNA: TGTGCCAGCAGGACGGGACAGGGTGACTACAATGAGCAGTTCTTC; CDR3 protein: CASRTGQGDYNEQFF
J gene: TRBJ2-1; clone size: many; D gene: -; V gene: TRBV15; CDR3 DNA: TGTGCCACCAGCAGAGATCTGGTAACGGGGGAGCAGTTCTTC; CDR3 protein: CATSRDLVTGEQFF
J gene: TRBJ2-2; clone size: many; D gene: -; V gene: TRBV3-1; CDR3 DNA: TGTGCCAGCAGCCAAGGGGGCAACACCGGGGAGCTGTTTTTT; CDR3 protein: CASSQGGNTGELFF
J gene: TRBJ1-1; clone size: many; D gene: TRBD1; V gene: TRBV12-3/TRBV12-4; CDR3 DNA: TGTGCCAGCAGTTTGGGACAGTATAACACTGAAGCTTTCTTT; CDR3 protein: CASSLGQYNTEAFF
J gene: TRBJ2-7; clone size: many; D gene: -; V gene: TRBV28; CDR3 DNA: TGTGCCAGCAGTCAAGGGACCGTGGTCACGCAGTACTTC; CDR3 protein: CASSQGTVVTQYF
J gene: TRBJ2-7; clone size: many; D gene: TRBD1; V gene: TRBV7-9; CDR3 DNA: TGTGCCAGCAGCTTAGGGGGACAGGCGTACGAGCAGTACTTC; CDR3 protein: CASSLGGQAYEQYF
J gene: TRBJ2-7; clone size: many; D gene: -; V gene: TRBV11-2; CDR3 DNA: TGTGCCAGCAGCCCAACAGGTGCCTACGAGCAGTACTTC; CDR3 protein: CASSPTGAYEQYF
J gene: TRBJ2-3; clone size: many; D gene: -; V gene: TRBV9; CDR3 DNA: TGTGCCAGCAGCGTCGGGACTGCGAGTCCCGCAGATACGCAGTATTTT; CDR3 protein: CASSVGTASPADTQYF
J gene: TRBJ1-3; clone size: many; D gene: -; V gene: TRBV7-9; CDR3 DNA: TGTGCCAGCAGCTTTGAAAACACCATATATTTT; CDR3 protein: CASSFENTIYF
J gene: TRBJ2-7; clone size: many; D gene: -; V gene: TRBV20-1; CDR3 DNA: TGCAGTGCTAGAGATAGGGCAAGCTCCTACGAGCAGTACTTC; CDR3 protein: CSARDRASSYEQYF
J gene: TRBJ1-2; clone size: many; D gene: -; V gene: TRBV19; CDR3 DNA: TGTGCCAGTAGCTGGGGTGGGGATGGCTACACCTTC; CDR3 protein: CASSWGGDGYTF
J gene: TRBJ2-1; clone size: many; D gene: -; V gene: TRBV7-6; CDR3 DNA: TGTGCCAGCAGCTTAGCGGTCTACAATGAGCAGTTCTTC; CDR3 protein: CASSLAVYNEQFF
J gene: TRBJ2-1; clone size: many; D gene: TRBD2; V gene: TRBV7-2; CDR3 DNA: TGTGCCACGGGACTACGCTTCAATGAGCAGTTCTTC; CDR3 protein: CATGLRFNEQFF
J gene: TRBJ1-5; clone size: many; D gene: -; V gene: TRBV9; CDR3 DNA: TGTGCCAGCTCCCCCCTGGATATTAATCAGCCCCAGCATTTT; CDR3 protein: CASSPLDINQPQHF
J gene: TRBJ2-5; clone size: many; D gene: TRBD2; V gene: TRBV7-2; CDR3 DNA: TGTGCCAGCAGCTTAGGGCCGGGGCGGGAGCGAGAGACCCAGTACTTC; CDR3 protein: CASSLGPGRERETQYF
J gene: TRBJ1-1; clone size: many; D gene: -; V gene: TRBV20-1; CDR3 DNA: TGCAGTGCTACTCCTGACCCTAACACTGAAGCTTTCTTT; CDR3 protein: CSATPDPNTEAFF
J gene: TRBJ2-3; clone size: many; D gene: -; V gene: TRBV27; CDR3 DNA: TGTGCCAGCAGTCCCCACCTTGTCCGTACGCAGTATTTT; CDR3 protein: CASSPHLVRTQYF
J gene: TRBJ2-7; clone size: -; D gene: TRBD2; V gene: TRBV7-2; CDR3 DNA: TGTGCCAGCAGCTTAGGGGGACTAGCGGGAGAAGCCTCCTACGAGCAGTACTTC; CDR3 protein: CASSLGGLAGEASYEQYF
J gene: TRBJ1-5; clone size: many; D gene: -; V gene: TRBV20-1; CDR3 DNA: TGCAGTGCCCCGCCAGGGGTAAATCAGCCCCAGCATTTT; CDR3 protein: CSAPPGVNQPQHF
J gene: TRBJ2-1; clone size: many; D gene: -; V gene: TRBV27; CDR3 DNA: TGTGCCAGCAGTTTTTACAGGGCGGGTCACAATGAGCAGTTCTTC; CDR3 protein: CASSFYRAGHNEQFF
J gene: TRBJ2-5; clone size: many; D gene: TRBD1; V gene: TRBV2; CDR3 DNA: TGTGCCAGCAGGGGGACAGTACAAGAGACCCAGTACTTC; CDR3 protein: CASRGTVQETQYF
J gene: TRBJ1-1; clone size: many; D gene: -; V gene: TRBV19; CDR3 DNA: TGTGCCAGTAAAGAATGGAGGGCGAACACTGAAGCTTTCTTT; CDR3 protein: CASKEWRANTEAFF
J gene: TRBJ2-1; clone size: many; D gene: -; V gene: TRBV2; CDR3 DNA: TGTGCCAGCAAGGCACTATACAATGAGCAGTTCTTC; CDR3 protein: CASKALYNEQFF
J gene: TRBJ2-2; clone size: many; D gene: -; V gene: TRBV4-1; CDR3 DNA: TGCGCCAGCAGCAAGGAGTCGAACACCGGGGAGCTGTTTTTT; CDR3 protein: CASSKESNTGELFF
J gene: TRBJ1-1; clone size: many; D gene: -; V gene: TRBV28; CDR3 DNA: TGTGCCAGCACCCTTCTGAGGAACACTGAAGCTTTCTTT; CDR3 protein: CASTLLRNTEAFF
J gene: TRBJ1-5; clone size: many; D gene: -; V gene: TRBV19; CDR3 DNA: TGTGCCAGTAACACAGGGAATCAGCCCCAGCATTTT; CDR3 protein: CASNTGNQPQHF
J gene: TRBJ1-1; clone size: -; D gene: -; V gene: TRBV14; CDR3 DNA: TGTGCCAGCAGCTATTTCCTGACAGGCGCGAACACTGAAGCTTTCTTT; CDR3 protein: CASSYFLTGANTEAFF
J gene: TRBJ2-3; clone size: many; D gene: TRBD2; V gene: TRBV29-1; CDR3 DNA: TGCAGCGTTGAAGAAGGACTAGCGGCGGATACGCAGTATTTT; CDR3 protein: CSVEEGLAADTQYF
J gene: TRBJ1-3; clone size: many; D gene: -; V gene: TRBV4-2; CDR3 DNA: TGTGCCAGCAGCCCCGCCACATCCCCGACAGCTTCTGGAAACACCATATATTTT; CDR3 protein: CASSPATSPTASGNTIYF
J gene: TRBJ1-1; clone size: many; D gene: TRBD1; V gene: TRBV29-1; CDR3 DNA: TGCAGCGTTGCGGGGGAGACAGGGGGCTTCACTGAAGCTTTCTTT; CDR3 protein: CSVAGETGGFTEAFF
J gene: TRBJ2-7; clone size: many; D gene: -; V gene: TRBV27; CDR3 DNA: TGTGCCAGCAGGCCAGGCGGGACCAGTTCCTACGAGCAGTACTTC; CDR3 protein: CASRPGGTSSYEQYF
J gene: TRBJ2-1; clone size: -; D gene: -; V gene: TRBV28; CDR3 DNA: TGTGCCTGCAGTCCGCGCAGGGGCAATGAGCAGTTCTTC; CDR3 protein: CACSPRRGNEQFF
J gene: TRBJ2-1; clone size: many; D gene: TRBD2; V gene: TRBV7-2; CDR3 DNA: TGTGCCAGCAGCCCGGGACTAGCGAGCGATGAGCAGTTCTTC; CDR3 protein: CASSPGLASDEQFF
J gene: TRBJ1-1; clone size: many; D gene: -; V gene: TRBV25-1; CDR3 DNA: TGTGCCAGCAGTATCGGATACACTGAAGCTTTCTTT; CDR3 protein: CASSIGYTEAFF
J gene: TRBJ2-7; clone size: many; D gene: -; V gene: TRBV3-1; CDR3 DNA: TGTGCCAGCAGCCCAGTCGGCTCGACCCTGGAGAGCTCCTACGAGCAGTACTTC; CDR3 protein: CASSPVGSTLESSYEQYF
J gene: TRBJ2-5; clone size: many; D gene: TRBD2; V gene: TRBV2; CDR3 DNA: TGTGCCAGCAGTGTGCAGGGCGGGGGGGAGACCCAGTACTTC; CDR3 protein: CASSVQGGGETQYF
J gene: TRBJ2-3; clone size: many; D gene: TRBD2; V gene: TRBV20-1; CDR3 DNA: TGCAGTGCATTGACTAGCGGGAGAAGAGATACGCAGTATTTT; CDR3 protein: CSALTSGRRDTQYF